The 2 T cell receptor beta chains presented below share a single source sample, sequenced in a study of T cell clonotyping in hematopoietic cell transplantation. Libraries were prepared by immunoSEQ multiplex PCR; TCRdb keeps only in-frame clonotypes and omits some of them. The top ten hold approximately 3% of the sample, which has about 41,000 clones, approximately 81% seen once. Noted time point: recipient sample about 28 days before transplant, after cytoreduction. The sample consisted of peripheral blood mononuclear cells, taken before stem cell transplant. These receptor sequences come from a man aged 55 to 69 with acute myeloid leukemia. Some clones in this sample may be carry-over from other donors' samples.

The chain joins TRBV4-3 to TRBJ2-7, with 9 bases matching TRBD1. The CDR3 extends over 15 amino acids. V shed 0 bases, J shed 4 bases, and the junction held 4 bases outside the gene matches. The V gene's germline CDR1 is LGHNA and CDR2 YSLEER. CDR3 DNA: TGCGCCAGCAGCCAAGACGGACAGGGGATTTACGAGCAGTACTTC. Its protein is CASSQDGQGIYEQYF.

This chain uses TRBV29-1 with TRBJ1-2; 8 positions agree with TRBD1. Germline CDR1 is SQVTM and CDR2 is ANQGSEA. The CDR3 loop spans 12 amino acids. V lost 7 bases to trimming and J lost 6 bases; unmatched junction nucleotides: 7. In DNA form, the CDR3 reads TGCAGCGGCCTCAGGGGGCGTGATGGCTACACCTTC. This translates into CSGLRGRDGYTF.